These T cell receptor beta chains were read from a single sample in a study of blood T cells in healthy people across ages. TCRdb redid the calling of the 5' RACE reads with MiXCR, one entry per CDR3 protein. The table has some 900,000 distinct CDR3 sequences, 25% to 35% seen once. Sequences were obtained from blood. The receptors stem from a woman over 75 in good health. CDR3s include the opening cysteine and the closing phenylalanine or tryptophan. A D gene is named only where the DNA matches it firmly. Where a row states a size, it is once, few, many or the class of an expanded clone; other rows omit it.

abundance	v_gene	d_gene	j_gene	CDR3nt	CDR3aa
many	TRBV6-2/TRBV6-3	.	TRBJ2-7	TGTGCCAGCATGAGACACTACGAGCAGTACTTC	CASMRHYEQYF
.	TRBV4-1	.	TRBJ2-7	TGCGCCAGCAGCCAAGTTGATGACCTCTCCTACGAGCAGTACTTC	CASSQVDDLSYEQYF
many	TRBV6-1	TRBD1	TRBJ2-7	TGTGCCAGCCAGCCAGGGGGCTCCTACGAGCAGTACTTC	CASQPGGSYEQYF
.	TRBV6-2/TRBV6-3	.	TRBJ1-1	TGTGCCAGCAGTTACTCGCGGCTAATGAACACTGAAGCTTTCTTT	CASSYSRLMNTEAFF
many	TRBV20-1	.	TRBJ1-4	TGCAGTGCTAGAGGAGTCGGGGCAACTAATGAAAAACTGTTTTTT	CSARGVGATNEKLFF
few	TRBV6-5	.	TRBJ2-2	TGTGCCAGCAGACACACCGGGGAGCTGTTTTTT	CASRHTGELFF
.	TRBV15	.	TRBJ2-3	TGTGCCACCAGCAGAGATCGGGACATGAATGCAGATACGCAGTATTTT	CATSRDRDMNADTQYF
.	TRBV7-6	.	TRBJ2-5	TGTGCCAGCAGCTTAGCAATAGGGTTCCAAGAGACCCAGTACTTC	CASSLAIGFQETQYF
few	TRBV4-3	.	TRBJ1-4	TGCGCCAGCAGCCTAGGTCACGTTAATGAAAAACTGTTTTTT	CASSLGHVNEKLFF
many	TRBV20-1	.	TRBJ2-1	TGCAGTGCTAGACAGACAGGGAGGGTTGGGCAGTTCTTC	CSARQTGRVGQFF
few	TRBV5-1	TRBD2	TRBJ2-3	TGCGCCAGCAGCTTGGATGCGGGGGGGCAAGATACGCAGTATTTT	CASSLDAGGQDTQYF
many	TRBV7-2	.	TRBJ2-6	TGTGCCAGCAGCTTGGCCATCCTCTCTGGGGCCAACGTCCTGACTTTC	CASSLAILSGANVLTF
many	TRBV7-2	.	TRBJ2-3	TGTGCCAGCAGCTTCTCCGGGACCCAAGGAACGGGAGATACGCAGTATTTT	CASSFSGTQGTGDTQYF
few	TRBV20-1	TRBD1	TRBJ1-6	TGCAGTGCTGCCGGGACAGGGGGTAATTCACCCCTCCACTTT	CSAAGTGGNSPLHF
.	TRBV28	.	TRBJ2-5	TGTGCCAGCAGTACACCGGGACGCCGGGCGGTAGGGCAGTACTTC	CASSTPGRRAVGQYF
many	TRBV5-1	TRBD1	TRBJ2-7	TGCGCCAGCAGCGCCGGGACAGGGGACTCCTACGAGCAGTACTTC	CASSAGTGDSYEQYF
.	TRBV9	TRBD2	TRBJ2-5	TGTGCCAGCAGCCCCTCGACTAGCGGAGCTCAAGGGACCCAGTACTTC	CASSPSTSGAQGTQYF
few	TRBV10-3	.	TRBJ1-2	TGTGCCATCAGTGAGGGGCCCCGAAGGGCCCAGGGAGCTAACTATGGCTACACCTTC	CAISEGPRRAQGANYGYTF
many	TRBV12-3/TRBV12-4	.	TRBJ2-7	TGTGCCAGCAGTTTAGGTATCGGGCAGGGCCTCAACTTCTCCTACGAGCAGTACTTC	CASSLGIGQGLNFSYEQYF
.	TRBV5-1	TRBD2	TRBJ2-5	TGCGCCAGCAGCTTGCCCCAAGCGGGACAAGAGACCCAGTACTTC	CASSLPQAGQETQYF
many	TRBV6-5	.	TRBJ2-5	TGTGCCCCTCTAAGGGTAGCGGTTCCAGAGACCCAGTACTTC	CAPLRVAVPETQYF
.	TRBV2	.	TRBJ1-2	TGTGCCGGGCTAAGGGACAAGGAGACCCGCTACACCTTC	CAGLRDKETRYTF
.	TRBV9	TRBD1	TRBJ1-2	TGTGCCAGCAGCGTAGCCGGGACAGGGGACTATGGCTACACCTTC	CASSVAGTGDYGYTF
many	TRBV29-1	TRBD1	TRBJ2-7	TGCAGCGTTGTTTTGAGACAGGGAGCCTACGAGCAGTACTTC	CSVVLRQGAYEQYF
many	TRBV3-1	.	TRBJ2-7	TGTGCCAGCAGCCAAGATCAGGGCAGGAGGGTCGGATACGAGCAGTACTTC	CASSQDQGRRVGYEQYF
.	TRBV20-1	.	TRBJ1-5	TGCAGTGCTCGGACAGAATCTCAGCCCCAGCATTTT	CSARTESQPQHF
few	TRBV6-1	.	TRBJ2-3	TGTGCCAGCGGAAAGCAGGGTGGGACAGATACGCAGTATTTT	CASGKQGGTDTQYF
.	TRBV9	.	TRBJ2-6	TGTGCCTGCAGCCCCACGGGGGCCTCTGGGGCCAACGTCCTGACTTTC	CACSPTGASGANVLTF
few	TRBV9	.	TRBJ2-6	TGTGCCAGCAGCTACCGCGGGGGGGCCAACGTCCTGACTTTC	CASSYRGGANVLTF
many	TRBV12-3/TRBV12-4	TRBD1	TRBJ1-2	TGTGCCAGCAGTTTAAACAGGGGGGGCTATGGCTACACCTTC	CASSLNRGGYGYTF
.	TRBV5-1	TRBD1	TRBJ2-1	TGCGCCAGCAGCATCCCCGGGACAGGGCTCAATGAGCAGTTCTTC	CASSIPGTGLNEQFF
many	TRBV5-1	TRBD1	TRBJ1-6	TGCGCCAGCAGCCCAGGACAGGCAGGGAATTCACCCCTCCACTTT	CASSPGQAGNSPLHF
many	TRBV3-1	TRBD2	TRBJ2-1	TGTGCCAGCAGCCAAATCACGTCCAGCGGGGGGTCGGGTTACAATGAGCAGTTCTTC	CASSQITSSGGSGYNEQFF
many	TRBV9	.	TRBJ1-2	TGTGCCAGCAGCGTAGCAGGGGACGTGGGCTACACCTTC	CASSVAGDVGYTF
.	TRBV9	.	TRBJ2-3	TGTGCCAGCAGCCCTGCATGGGCGGGGCGCACAGATACGCAGTATTTT	CASSPAWAGRTDTQYF
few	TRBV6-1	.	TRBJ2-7	TGTGCCAGCAGTGAGGGCAGTACCTACGAGCAGTACTTC	CASSEGSTYEQYF
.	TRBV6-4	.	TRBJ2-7	TGTGCCAGCAGCGAGGGACCTTCCTACAAGCAGTACTTC	CASSEGPSYKQYF
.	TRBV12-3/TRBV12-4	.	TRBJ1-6	TGTGCCAGCTCCTCCGCCCCTCCTAATTCACCCCCCCACTTT	CASSSAPPNSPPHF
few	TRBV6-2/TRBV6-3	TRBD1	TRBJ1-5	TGTGCCAGCATAGGCCAGGGGGTAACCAATCAGCCCCAGCATTTT	CASIGQGVTNQPQHF
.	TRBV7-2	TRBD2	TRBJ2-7	TGTGCCATCTCCCCCGGGGGGACTCTCGGAGAGACCCTGTACTTC	CAISPGGTLGETLYF
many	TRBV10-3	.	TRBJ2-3	TGTGCCACCCGAGGGAGCGGTGTTAGCACAGATACGCAGTATTTT	CATRGSGVSTDTQYF
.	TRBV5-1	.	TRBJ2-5	TGCGCCAGCAGCATAGACACCCTTGGGGTCAATGAGCAGTACTTC	CASSIDTLGVNEQYF
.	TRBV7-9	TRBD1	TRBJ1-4	TGTGCCAGCATCCCATCGACAGGGGTGACTAATGAAAAACTGTTTTTT	CASIPSTGVTNEKLFF
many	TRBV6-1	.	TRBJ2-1	TGTGCCAGCAGTGAAGGAATGGGCCGACGCGTCTACAATGAGCAGTTCTTC	CASSEGMGRRVYNEQFF
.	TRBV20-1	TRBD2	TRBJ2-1	TGCAGTGCTCCGATAGCGGGAGGGTTCTACAATGAGCAGTTCTTC	CSAPIAGGFYNEQFF
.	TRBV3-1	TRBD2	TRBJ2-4	TGTGCCAGCAGCCAAGGGGCTAGCGGAGGTGTCGCCAAAAACATTCAGTACTTC	CASSQGASGGVAKNIQYF
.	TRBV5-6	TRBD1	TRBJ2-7	TGTGCCAGCAACTGGACCCTAACAGGGGACAGCTCCTACAATGAGCAGTACTTC	CASNWTLTGDSSYNEQYF
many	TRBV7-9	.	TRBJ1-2	TGTGCCAGCAGCTTAGGTCAGAGAGCCTATGGCTACACCTTC	CASSLGQRAYGYTF
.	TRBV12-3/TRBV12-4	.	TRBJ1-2	TGTGCCAGCAGTTTGGGAGGGGTGCCCTATGGCTACACCTTC	CASSLGGVPYGYTF
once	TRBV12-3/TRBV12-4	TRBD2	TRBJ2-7	TGTGCCAGCAGTTTGGGGACTAGCGCTCCCTACGAGCAGTACTTC	CASSLGTSAPYEQYF
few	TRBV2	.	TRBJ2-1	TGTGCCGGTCATTCGGGTGTGAATGAGCAGTTCTTC	CAGHSGVNEQFF
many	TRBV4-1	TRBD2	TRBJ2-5	TGCGCCAGCAGCCCCCTTAAGTTAGCGGGGTTCGGGGAGACCCAGTACTTC	CASSPLKLAGFGETQYF
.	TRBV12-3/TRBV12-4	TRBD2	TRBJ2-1	TGTGCCAGCAGTTTTGAACTAGCGGGTGGCTACAATGAGCAGTTCTTC	CASSFELAGGYNEQFF
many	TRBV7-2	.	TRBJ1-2	TGTGCCAGCAGCTTAGAAGTTGGAGGCTACACCTTC	CASSLEVGGYTF
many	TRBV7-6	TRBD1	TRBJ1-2	TGTGCCAGCAGTTCCGGGACAGGGGGATATTTCGACTATGGCTACACCTTC	CASSSGTGGYFDYGYTF